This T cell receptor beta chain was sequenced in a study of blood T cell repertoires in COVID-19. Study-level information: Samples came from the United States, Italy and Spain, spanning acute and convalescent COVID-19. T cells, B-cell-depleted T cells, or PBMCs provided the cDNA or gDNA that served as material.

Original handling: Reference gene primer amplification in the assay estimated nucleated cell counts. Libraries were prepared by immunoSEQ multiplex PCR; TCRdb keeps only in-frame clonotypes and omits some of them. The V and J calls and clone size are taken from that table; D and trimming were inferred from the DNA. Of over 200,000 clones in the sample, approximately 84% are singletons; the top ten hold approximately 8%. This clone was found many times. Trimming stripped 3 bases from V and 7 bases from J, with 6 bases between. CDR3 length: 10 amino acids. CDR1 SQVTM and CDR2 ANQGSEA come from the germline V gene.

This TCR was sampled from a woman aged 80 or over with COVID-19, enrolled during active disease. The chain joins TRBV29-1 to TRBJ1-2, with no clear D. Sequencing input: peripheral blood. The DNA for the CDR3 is TGCAGCGTTGATGACTCTGGCTACACCTTC. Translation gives CSVDDSGYTF.